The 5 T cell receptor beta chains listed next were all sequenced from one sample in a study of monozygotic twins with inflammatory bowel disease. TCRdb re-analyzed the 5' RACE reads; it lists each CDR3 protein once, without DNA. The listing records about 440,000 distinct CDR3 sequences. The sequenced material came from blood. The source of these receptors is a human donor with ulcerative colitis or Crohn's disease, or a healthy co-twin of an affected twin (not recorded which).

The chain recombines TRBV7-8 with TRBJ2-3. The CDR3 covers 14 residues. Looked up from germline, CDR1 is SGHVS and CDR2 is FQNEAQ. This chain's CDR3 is CASSLAPITDTQYF.

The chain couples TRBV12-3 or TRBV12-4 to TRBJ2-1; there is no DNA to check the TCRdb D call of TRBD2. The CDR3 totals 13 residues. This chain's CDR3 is CASTTRGYNEQFF.

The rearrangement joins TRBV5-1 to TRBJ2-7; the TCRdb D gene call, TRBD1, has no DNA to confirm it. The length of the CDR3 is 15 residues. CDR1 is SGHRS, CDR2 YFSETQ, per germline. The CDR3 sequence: CASSPPGQGVGEQYF.

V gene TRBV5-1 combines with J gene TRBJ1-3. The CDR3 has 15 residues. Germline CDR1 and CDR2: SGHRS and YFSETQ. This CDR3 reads CASTSGDLSGNTIYF.

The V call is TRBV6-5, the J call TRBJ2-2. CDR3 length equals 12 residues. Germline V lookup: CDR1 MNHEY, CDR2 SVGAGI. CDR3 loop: CASSQETGELFF.